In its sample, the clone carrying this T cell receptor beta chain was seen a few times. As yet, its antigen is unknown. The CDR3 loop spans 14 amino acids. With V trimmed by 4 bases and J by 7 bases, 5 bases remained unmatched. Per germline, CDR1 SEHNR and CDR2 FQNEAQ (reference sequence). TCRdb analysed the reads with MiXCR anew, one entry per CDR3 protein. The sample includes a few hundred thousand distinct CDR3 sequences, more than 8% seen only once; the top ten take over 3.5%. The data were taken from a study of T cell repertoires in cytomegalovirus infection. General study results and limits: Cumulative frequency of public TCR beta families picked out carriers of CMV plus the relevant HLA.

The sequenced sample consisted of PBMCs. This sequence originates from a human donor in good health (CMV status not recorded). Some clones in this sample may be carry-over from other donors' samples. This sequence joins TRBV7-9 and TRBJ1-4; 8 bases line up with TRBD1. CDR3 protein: CASSWTGSGEKLFF. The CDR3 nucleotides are TGTGCCAGCAGCTGGACAGGGTCGGGTGAAAAACTGTTTTTT.